This TCR beta chain was identified during a study of T cells after yellow fever vaccination. Study-level background: The SMART-Seq v4 Ultra Low Input method served to prepare the low-cell-number fractions. Points from the study as a whole: In post-booster samples, most primary-vaccination clones reappeared (approximately 95% CD4, about 90% CD8). Weaker, the secondary response had a peak occurring faster, on day 5 versus 15.

Universal primer sites and UMIs were introduced during 5'RACE template-switching synthesis of TCR cDNA. TCRdb re-called the 5' RACE reads with MiXCR, one entry per CDR3 protein. The sample lists a few hundred thousand distinct CDR3 sequences, around 4.9% occurring once. In the case of this clonotype: Its antigen is not known.

Trimming left V 2 bases short and J 6 bases short, with 9 bases between. CDR1 is KGHDR, CDR2 SFDVKD, per germline. This CDR3 contains 13 residues. J is TRBJ1-2 and V is TRBV24-1; D perhaps matches TRBD1 (5 bases). The TCR originated in a man in his late teens or twenties who received the YFV17D yellow fever vaccine. The source material was CD4+ T cells sorted from PBMCs, sampled on the day of the yellow fever booster vaccination. CDR3 protein: CATSDSWGHGYTF. CDR3 coding DNA: TGTGCCACCAGTGATTCTTGGGGCCATGGCTACACCTTC.